The sequence of this T cell receptor (beta chain) was determined in a study of blood T cells in healthy people across ages. Study summary: Template switching retrieved approximately one barcoded beta molecule for each two T cells.

On this clonotype: What it binds is not known.

Per sample, at least 5 micrograms of total RNA were extracted. The use of a sample-barcoded 5' primer and a J-beta primer mix characterized a second PCR of about 7 to 12 cycles. Using its own MiXCR run on the 5' RACE reads, TCRdb lists one record per CDR3 protein. The repertoire holds about 1.4 million distinct CDR3 sequences, with approximately 60% as singletons. This CDR3 comprises 14 residues. Trimming cost V 1 base and J 2 bases, with 8 bases left between them. Germline-derived CDR1 and CDR2 are LGHDT and YNNKEL (reference sequence). Regarding the study as a whole: Older individuals had lower TCR beta diversity per million T cells (the decline was roughly linear). There was no known CMV status for donors, so expanded clonotype changes were possibly confounded.

V and J are TRBV3-1 and TRBJ2-5; the D is unclear. Specimen: blood. The source is a man in his late teens or twenties in good health. CDR3 sequence: CASSQATLQETQYF. The CDR3 coding sequence is TGTGCCAGCAGCCAAGCAACCCTACAAGAGACCCAGTACTTC.